The 14 T cell receptor beta chains below come from one sample, sequenced in a study of Ad26.COV2.S vaccination and SARS-CoV-2 variants. The protocol was immunoSEQ multiplex PCR, while the TCRdb copy is restricted to in-frame clones and leaves out a portion. This sample has about 320,000 clones, with 85% to 90% found just once. Treatment of the sample: approximately 18 received Ad26.COV2.S at low or high dose, single or two shots; about five received placebo; per-sample allocation not given. Samples came from day 63 after the first vaccine or placebo injection. The sample here was peripheral blood, taken in a trial of Ad26.COV2.S vaccine versus placebo. Every receptor here comes from a person aged 18 to 59 who received the Ad26.COV2.S COVID-19 vaccine or a placebo.

This chain uses TRBV5-4 with TRBJ2-1; 8 bases are shared with TRBD2. V was clipped by 2 bases and J by 0 bases; unmatched bases: 7. From germline, CDR1 is SGHNT and CDR2 YYREEE (reference sequence). This CDR3 region has 17 residues. The DNA of the CDR3 is TGTGCCAGCAGCTTATCGGGGGGGGGCAGCTCCTACAATGAGCAGTTCTTC. This codes for CASSLSGGGSSYNEQFF. Full variable domain (remainder filled in from reference TRBV5-4 and TRBJ2-1): ETGVTQSPTHLIKTRGQQVTLRCSSQSGHNTVSWYQQALGQGPQFIFQYYREEENGRGNFPPRFSGLQFPNYSSELNVNALELDDSALYLCASSLSGGGSSYNEQFFGPGTRLTVL.

The chain has TRBV4-2 and TRBJ2-4; 7 positions match TRBD2. With 0 bases clipped from V and 6 bases from J, the junction kept 8 bases outside the gene matches. CDR1 and CDR2 from the germline V gene are LGHNA and YNFKEQ. The length of the CDR3 is 16 residues. CDR3 region: CASSQEVRGEVNIQYF. CDR3 in DNA: TGTGCCAGCAGCCAAGAGGTCCGGGGGGAGGTAAACATTCAGTACTTC.

The J gene is TRBJ1-5, the V gene TRBV7-9; D not certain. Germline CDR1 and CDR2: SEHNR and FQNEAQ (reference sequence). Trimming left V 5 bases short and J 11 bases short, with 19 bases between. The CDR3 sequence is 14 residues long. CDR3 sequence reads: CASSPFGQATTQHF. The CDR3 coding sequence is TGTGCCAGCAGCCCGTTCGGCCAGGCCACGACCCAGCATTTT.

This chain joins TRBV11-3 and TRBJ1-5, with unresolved D. Trimming left V 1 base short and J 7 bases short, with 17 bases between. Germline lookup yields CDR1 SGHNT and CDR2 YENEEA. The CDR3 is 16 amino acids. Here the CDR3 DNA reads TGTGCCAGCAGCTTAGTCGGGTTTCGTGGAGGCCAGCCCCAGCATTTT. This codes for CASSLVGFRGGQPQHF.

This clone was detected ten times or more. V usage is TRBV2 and J usage is TRBJ1-2, with D possibly being TRBD1 (6 bases). This CDR3 has 12 residues. Germline V gene lookup returns CDR1 SNHLY and CDR2 FYNNEI. The V end lost 6 bases, the J end lost 8 bases, and 13 bases lay between the germline ends. For the CDR3, the DNA is TGTGCCAGCAGAGTTCAGGGGTCGGGCTACACCTTC. Translating gives CASRVQGSGYTF.

This clone has more than one count but fewer than ten. The J gene is TRBJ1-5, the V gene TRBV4-2; 7 positions agree with TRBD1. Trimming at V came to 5 bases and at J to 8 bases, leaving 12 bases not matched to a gene. The CDR3 extends over 15 amino acids. CDR1 and CDR2 from the germline V gene are LGHNA and YNFKEQ. In nucleotides, the CDR3 is TGTGCCAGCAGCGTTACGACAGGGAGGGGGGAGCCCCAGCATTTT. Translating it yields CASSVTTGRGEPQHF.

This CDR3 is CASSLGQGLSGNTIYF. In DNA, the CDR3 is TGTGCCAGCAGCTTAGGACAGGGCCTCTCTGGAAACACCATATATTTT. The chain recombines TRBV7-6 with TRBJ1-3; 7 bases fit TRBD1. This CDR3 comprises 16 residues. Germline CDR1 reads SGHVS; CDR2 reads FNYEAQ. Trimming cost V 1 base and J 0 bases; bases outside gene matches: 3.

The chain recombines TRBV15 with TRBJ1-2; D uncertain. Germline assignment: CDR1 LNHNV and CDR2 YYDKDF (reference sequence). This CDR3 is 13 amino acids long. V shed 0 bases and J shed 4 bases, with 6 bases lying between them. This chain's CDR3 is CATSRDSSYGYTF. The CDR3 nucleotides are TGTGCCACCAGCAGAGATAGTTCCTATGGCTACACCTTC.

This chain connects TRBV5-4 to TRBJ1-1; 7 bases align to TRBD1. This CDR3 is built from 15 residues. V shed 4 bases and J 0 bases; nucleotides not matched to a gene: 6. CDR1 and CDR2 (germline): SGHNT, YYREEE (reference sequence). CDR3 region: CASSPRGAMNTEAFF. In DNA, the CDR3 is TGTGCCAGCAGCCCCAGGGGGGCGATGAACACTGAAGCTTTCTTT.

J is TRBJ1-1 and V is TRBV7-9; no definite D call. The germline gives CDR1 SEHNR, CDR2 FQNEAQ (reference sequence). Trimming removed 1 base at V and 1 base at J, with 10 bases between. The CDR3 loop spans 15 amino acids. CDR3 protein: CASSLGGVRNTEAFF. DNA of the CDR3: TGTGCCAGCAGCTTAGGTGGGGTCCGGAACACTGAAGCTTTCTTT.

This clone occurred once. The genes are TRBV6-2 or TRBV6-3 and TRBJ1-5; D call uncertain. V was trimmed by 0 bases and J by 4 bases, leaving 4 bases between them. CDR1 is MNHEY and CDR2 is SVGEGT in the germline V gene. The CDR3 has 13 residues. The CDR3 spells CASSYSPNQPQHF. The CDR3 DNA reads as TGTGCCAGCAGTTACTCCCCGAATCAGCCCCAGCATTTT.

This chain joins TRBV23-1 and TRBJ1-1; D unclear. TRBV23-1 is designated an ORF whose function remains uncertain. The ends were cut back, 6 bases at V and 1 base at J, with 21 bases in the middle. The CDR3 has 17 residues. CDR3 sequence: CASSSELSESSNTEAFF. The CDR3 nucleotides are TGCGCCAGCAGCTCTGAGCTTTCGGAGAGCTCGAACACTGAAGCTTTCTTT.

In its sample, this clone was seen once. J is TRBJ2-5 and V is TRBV7-2, with 8 bases identical to TRBD1. The CDR3 contains 16 residues. Per germline, CDR1 SGHTA and CDR2 FQGNSA. V gave up 0 bases and J gave up 2 bases; unmatched junction bases: 5. The CDR3 sequence is CASSLASTGGQETQYF. Here the CDR3 DNA reads TGTGCCAGCAGCTTAGCATCAACAGGGGGACAAGAGACCCAGTACTTC.

The rearrangement links TRBV6-5 to TRBJ2-7; 7 bases line up with TRBD1. The junction had 2 bases not matched to a gene; V was cut back by 3 bases and J by 3 bases. From germline, CDR1 is MNHEY and CDR2 SVGAGI. The CDR3 has 13 amino acids. The CDR3 sequence: CASSYNRGYEQYF. The CDR3 DNA follows: TGTGCCAGCAGTTATAACAGGGGCTACGAGCAGTACTTC.